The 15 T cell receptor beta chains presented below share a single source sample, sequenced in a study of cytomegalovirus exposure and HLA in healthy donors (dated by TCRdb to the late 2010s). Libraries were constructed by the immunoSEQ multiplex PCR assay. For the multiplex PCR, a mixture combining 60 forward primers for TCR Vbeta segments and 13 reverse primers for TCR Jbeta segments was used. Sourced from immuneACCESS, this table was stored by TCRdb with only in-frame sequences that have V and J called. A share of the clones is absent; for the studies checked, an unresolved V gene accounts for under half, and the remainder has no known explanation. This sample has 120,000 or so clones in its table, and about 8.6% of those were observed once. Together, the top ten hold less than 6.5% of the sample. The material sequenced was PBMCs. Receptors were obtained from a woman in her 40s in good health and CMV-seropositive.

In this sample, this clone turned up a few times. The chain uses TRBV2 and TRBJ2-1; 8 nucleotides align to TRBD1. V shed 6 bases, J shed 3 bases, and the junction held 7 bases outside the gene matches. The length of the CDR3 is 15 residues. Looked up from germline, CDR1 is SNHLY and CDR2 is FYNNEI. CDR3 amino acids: CASRLDREVYNEQFF. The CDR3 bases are TGTGCCAGCAGACTGGACAGGGAAGTCTACAATGAGCAGTTCTTC.

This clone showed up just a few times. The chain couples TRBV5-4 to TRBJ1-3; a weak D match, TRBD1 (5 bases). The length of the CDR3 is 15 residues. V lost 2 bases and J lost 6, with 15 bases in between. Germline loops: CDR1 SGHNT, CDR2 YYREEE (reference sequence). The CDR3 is CASSFPGREENTIYF. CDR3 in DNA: TGTGCCAGCAGCTTCCCTGGCAGGGAAGAAAACACCATATATTTT.

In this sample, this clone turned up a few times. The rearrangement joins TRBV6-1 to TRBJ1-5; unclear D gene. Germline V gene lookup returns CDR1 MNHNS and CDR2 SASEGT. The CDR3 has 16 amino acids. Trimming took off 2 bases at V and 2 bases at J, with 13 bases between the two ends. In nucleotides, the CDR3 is TGTGCCAGCAGTGAATCTAAAGTAGTGGGCAATCAGCCCCAGCATTTT. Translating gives CASSESKVVGNQPQHF.

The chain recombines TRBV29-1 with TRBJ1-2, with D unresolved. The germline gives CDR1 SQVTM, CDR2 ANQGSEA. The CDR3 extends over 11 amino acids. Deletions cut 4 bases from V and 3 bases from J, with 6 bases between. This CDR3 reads CSVAGYYGYTF. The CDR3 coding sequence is TGCAGCGTTGCGGGGTACTATGGCTACACCTTC.

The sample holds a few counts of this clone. The CDR3: CASSPTTGGRSPLHF. DNA for the CDR3: TGTGCCAGCAGCCCCACGACAGGGGGCCGTTCACCCCTCCACTTT. This sequence joins TRBV11-2 and TRBJ1-6; 10 bases align to TRBD1. The CDR3 is 15 residues long. V was pared by 5 bases and J by 9 bases, with 7 bases of the junction left unmatched. Germline V gives CDR1 SGHAT, CDR2 FQNNGV.

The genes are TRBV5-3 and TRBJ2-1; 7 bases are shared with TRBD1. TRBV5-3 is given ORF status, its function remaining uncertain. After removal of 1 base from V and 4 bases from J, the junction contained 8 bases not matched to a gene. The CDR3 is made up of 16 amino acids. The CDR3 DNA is TGTGCCAGAAGCTTGCACCGGGACAGTGCGTACAATGAGCAGTTCTTC. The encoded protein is CARSLHRDSAYNEQFF.

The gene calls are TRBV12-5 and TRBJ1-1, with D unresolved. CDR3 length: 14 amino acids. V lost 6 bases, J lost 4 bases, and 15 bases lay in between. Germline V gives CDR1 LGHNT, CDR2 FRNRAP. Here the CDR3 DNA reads TGTGCTAGTGGGTCGACCCAGGTGGTCACTGAAGCTTTCTTT. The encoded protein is CASGSTQVVTEAFF.

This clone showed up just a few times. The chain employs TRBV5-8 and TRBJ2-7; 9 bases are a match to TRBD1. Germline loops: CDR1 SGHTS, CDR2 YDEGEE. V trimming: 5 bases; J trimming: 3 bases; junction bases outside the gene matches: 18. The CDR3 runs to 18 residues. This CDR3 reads CASSRSGTGIEGDYEQYF. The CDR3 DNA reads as TGTGCCAGCAGTCGATCCGGGACAGGGATTGAAGGTGACTACGAGCAGTACTTC.

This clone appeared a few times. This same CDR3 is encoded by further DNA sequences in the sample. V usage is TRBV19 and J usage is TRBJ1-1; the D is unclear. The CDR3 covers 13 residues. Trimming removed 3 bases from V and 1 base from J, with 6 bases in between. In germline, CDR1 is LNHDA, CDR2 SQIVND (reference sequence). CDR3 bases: TGTGCCAGTAGTATGGGAGGGAACACTGAAGCTTTCTTT. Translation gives CASSMGGNTEAFF. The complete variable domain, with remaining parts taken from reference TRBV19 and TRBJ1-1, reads DGGITQSPKYLFRKEGQNVTLSCEQNLNHDAMYWYRQDPGQGLRLIYYSQIVNDFQKGDIAEGYSVSREKKESFPLTVTSAQKNPTAFYLCASSMGGNTEAFFGQGTRLTVV.

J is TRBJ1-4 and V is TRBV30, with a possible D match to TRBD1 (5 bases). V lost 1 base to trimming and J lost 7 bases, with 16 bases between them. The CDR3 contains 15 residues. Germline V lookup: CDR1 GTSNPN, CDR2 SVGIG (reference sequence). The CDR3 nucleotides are TGTGCCTGGAGTGACGGGGGGGAGAGGAGTGAAAAACTGTTTTTT. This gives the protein CAWSDGGERSEKLFF.

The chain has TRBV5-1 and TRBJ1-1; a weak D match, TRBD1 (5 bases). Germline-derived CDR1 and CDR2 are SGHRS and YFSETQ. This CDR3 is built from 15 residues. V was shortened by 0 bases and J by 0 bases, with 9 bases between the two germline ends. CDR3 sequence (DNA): TGCGCCAGCAGCTTGGGACAGCCAATGAACACTGAAGCTTTCTTT. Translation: CASSLGQPMNTEAFF.

CDR3 nucleotides: TGTGCCAGCAGCGGGGACTATAGTGGGAATGAGCAGTTCTTC. It codes for CASSGDYSGNEQFF. The J gene is TRBJ2-1, the V gene TRBV6-1, with 7 bases lining up with TRBD2. The CDR3 consists of 14 residues. Looked up from germline, CDR1 is MNHNS and CDR2 is SASEGT. V gave up 6 bases and J gave up 7 bases; unmatched junction bases: 9.

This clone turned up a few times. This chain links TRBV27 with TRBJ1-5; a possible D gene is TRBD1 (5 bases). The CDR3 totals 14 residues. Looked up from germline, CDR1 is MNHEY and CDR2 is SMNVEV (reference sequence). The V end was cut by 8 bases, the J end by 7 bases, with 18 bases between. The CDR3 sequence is CASRSAGREQPQHF. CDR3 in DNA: TGTGCCAGCCGCTCGGCGGGGCGAGAGCAGCCCCAGCATTTT.

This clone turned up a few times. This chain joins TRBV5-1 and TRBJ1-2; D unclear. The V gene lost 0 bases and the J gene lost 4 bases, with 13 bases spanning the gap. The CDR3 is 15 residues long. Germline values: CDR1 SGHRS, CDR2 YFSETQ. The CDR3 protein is CASSLVPPTVYGYTF. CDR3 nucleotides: TGCGCCAGCAGCTTGGTCCCACCAACAGTCTATGGCTACACCTTC.

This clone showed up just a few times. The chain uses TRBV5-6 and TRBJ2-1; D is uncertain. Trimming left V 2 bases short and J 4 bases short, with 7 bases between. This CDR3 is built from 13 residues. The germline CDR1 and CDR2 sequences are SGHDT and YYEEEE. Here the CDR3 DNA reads TGTGCCAGCAGCTTTGACTTGTACAATGAGCAGTTCTTC. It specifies CASSFDLYNEQFF.